The 16 T cell receptor beta chains in this list originate from one sample, sequenced in a study of Ad26.COV2.S vaccination and SARS-CoV-2 variants. Only in-frame clones appear in the TCRdb table, and some are missing; sequencing was by immunoSEQ multiplex PCR. The repertoire holds around 270,000 clones, with roughly 85% as singletons. Noted treatment: over 15 received Ad26.COV2.S at low or high dose, single or two shots; roughly 5 received placebo; per-sample allocation not given. Sampling took place 63 days after the first vaccine or placebo injection. The starting material was peripheral blood, obtained in a trial of Ad26.COV2.S vaccine versus placebo. The receptors originated from a person aged 18-65 years who received the Ad26.COV2.S COVID-19 vaccine or a placebo.

The chain has TRBV3-1 (or the pseudogene TRBV3-2) and TRBJ1-1; TRBD1 might be the D (6 bases). The V end lost 8 bases, the J end lost 1 base, and 8 bases lay between the germline ends. The CDR3 has 12 amino acids. Per the germline V gene, CDR1 is LGHDT and CDR2 is YNNKEL (reference sequence). This CDR3 reads CASGRGNTEAFF. The DNA for the CDR3 is TGTGCCAGCGGCAGGGGGAACACTGAAGCTTTCTTT.

Note on this clone: Other DNA sequences in the same sample also yield this CDR3. J is TRBJ1-1 and V is TRBV7-3; D gene ambiguous. Between the trimmed V and J ends, which lost 6 bases and 1 base, there was a span of 9 bases. CDR3 length equals 13 residues. In germline, CDR1 is SGHTA, CDR2 FQGTGA. CDR3 amino acids: CASSLWENTEAFF. The CDR3 DNA sequence: TGTGCCAGCAGTTTATGGGAGAACACTGAAGCTTTCTTT.

The chain has TRBV4-3 and TRBJ2-1; 8 bases map to TRBD2. The CDR3 spans 17 residues. Germline-derived CDR1 and CDR2 are LGHNA and YSLEER. The trim removed 0 bases at V and 5 bases at J, leaving 9 bases unmatched. The chain's CDR3 is CASSQDPPSGSNNEQFF. DNA of the CDR3: TGCGCCAGCAGCCAAGATCCCCCTAGCGGGTCCAACAATGAGCAGTTCTTC.

This rearrangement joins TRBV6-2 or TRBV6-3 to TRBJ2-1; 14 bases align to TRBD2. The CDR3 sequence is 17 residues long. Germline V gives CDR1 MNHEY, CDR2 SVGEGT. V gave up 0 bases and J gave up 7 bases; unmatched junction bases: 5. The CDR3 reads CASSYSGLAGVTNEQFF. The CDR3 DNA follows: TGTGCCAGCAGTTACTCGGGACTAGCGGGAGTAACGAATGAGCAGTTCTTC.

This rearrangement joins TRBV4-1 to TRBJ2-5; D possibly corresponds to TRBD2 (5 bases). Germline V gene sequence: CDR1 MGHRA, CDR2 YSYEKL. The CDR3 is made up of 15 amino acids. Trimming left V 4 bases short and J 0 bases short, with 12 bases between. The DNA of the CDR3 is TGCGCCAGCAGCCGCGACGGGATGTACCAAGAGACCCAGTACTTC. Translated, it gives CASSRDGMYQETQYF.

Note on this clone: Additional DNA sequences in this sample encode the identical CDR3. This chain uses TRBV3-1 (or the pseudogene TRBV3-2) with TRBJ2-7, with unresolved D. CDR1 is LGHDT, CDR2 YNNKEL, per germline (reference sequence). The CDR3 length is 13 residues. Trimming shortened V by 4 bases and J by 6 bases, and 13 bases separated the two germline ends. CDR3 bases: TGTGCCAGCAGCCTTGGACCACTTGGCGAGCAGTACTTC. Encoded protein: CASSLGPLGEQYF.

J is TRBJ2-7 and V is TRBV5-5, with D perhaps given as TRBD1 or TRBD2 (5 bases each). CDR1 SGHKS and CDR2 YYEKEE come from the germline V gene (reference sequence). Trimming stripped 5 bases from V and 2 bases from J, with 17 bases between. The CDR3 spans 15 residues. As DNA, the CDR3 is TGTGCCAGCAGTTGGACCCGGGACGGAGCCTACGAGCAGTACTTC. This gives the protein CASSWTRDGAYEQYF.

Comments on this clone: The sample holds other DNA sequences that translate to the same CDR3. The chain is built from TRBV6-2 or TRBV6-3 and TRBJ2-7; 8 bases align to TRBD2. With V trimmed by 5 bases and J by 0 bases, 6 bases remained unmatched. The CDR3 sequence is 15 residues long. The V gene's germline CDR1 is MNHEY and CDR2 SVGEGT. The CDR3 loop reads CASSSAGGGSYEQYV. The CDR3 bases are TGTGCCAGCAGTAGCGCGGGGGGCGGCTCCTACGAGCAGTACGTC.

V usage is TRBV3-1 (or the pseudogene TRBV3-2) and J usage is TRBJ2-7; tentative D call: TRBD1 (6 bases). Trimming removed 1 base from V and 3 bases from J, with 10 bases in between. CDR1 and CDR2 (germline): LGHDT, YNNKEL (reference sequence). CDR3 size: 14 residues. Here the CDR3 reads CASSQVDSLYEQYF. The CDR3 nucleotides read TGTGCCAGCAGCCAAGTGGACAGTCTCTACGAGCAGTACTTC.

This rearrangement joins TRBV5-1 to TRBJ1-2; 8 bases line up with TRBD1. CDR3 length: 15 amino acids. The trim removed 3 bases at V and 6 bases at J, leaving 10 bases unmatched. The germline CDR1 and CDR2 sequences are SGHRS and YFSETQ. As DNA, the CDR3 is TGCGCCAGCAGCTCCACCCCCCAGGGGGCCGATGGCTACACCTTC. Encoded protein: CASSSTPQGADGYTF.

The table lists this clone with a count of one. The chain joins TRBV6-2 or TRBV6-3 to TRBJ2-5; 11 bases map to TRBD1. This CDR3 comprises 16 residues. Trimming took 4 bases from V and 4 from J; bases not matched to a gene: 8. CDR1 is MNHEY, CDR2 SVGEGT, per germline. The CDR3 sequence is CASSSPWTGGRETQYF. CDR3 sequence (DNA): TGTGCCAGCAGTTCCCCTTGGACAGGGGGCAGAGAGACCCAGTACTTC.

CDR3 protein: CASSADSTNEKLFF. CDR3 nucleotide sequence: TGCGCCAGCAGCGCCGACAGTACTAATGAAAAACTGTTTTTT. This chain uses TRBV5-1 with TRBJ1-4; D perhaps matches TRBD1 (5 bases). CDR3 length: 14 amino acids. V was shortened by 4 bases and J by 2 bases, with 9 bases between the two germline ends. Germline CDR1 and CDR2: SGHRS and YFSETQ.

The chain combines TRBV27 with TRBJ2-6, with a weak D call TRBD1 (5 bases). Germline V lookup: CDR1 MNHEY, CDR2 SMNVEV (reference sequence). CDR3 size: 14 residues. V lost 10 bases, J lost 0 bases, and 10 bases lay in between. CDR3 coding DNA: TGTGCCACACGACAGCACTCTGGGGCCAACGTCCTGACTTTC. Its translation is CATRQHSGANVLTF.

The chain carries TRBV7-9 and TRBJ1-4, with TRBD1 identical over 9 bases. V lost 1 base and J lost 7; bases outside the gene matches: 7. Germline V gene data show CDR1 as SEHNR and CDR2 as FQNEAQ (reference sequence). The length of the CDR3 is 16 residues. The CDR3 coding sequence is TGTGCCAGCAGCTTAGATCCGGGACAGGGCAGTGAAAAACTGTTTTTT. Protein sequence: CASSLDPGQGSEKLFF.

The J gene is TRBJ1-6, the V gene TRBV5-4; D is unresolved. V was trimmed by 0 bases and J by 2 bases, leaving 6 bases between them. The germline CDR1 and CDR2 sequences are SGHNT and YYREEE (reference sequence). The CDR3 totals 15 residues. The CDR3 here is CASSLGRTYNSPLHF. CDR3 DNA sequence: TGTGCCAGCAGCTTGGGACGGACCTATAATTCACCCCTCCACTTT.

The rearrangement uses TRBV19 and TRBJ1-1, with D possibly matching TRBD1 (5 bases). The germline V gene encodes CDR1 LNHDA and CDR2 SQIVND (reference sequence). The CDR3 consists of 17 residues. V lost 3 bases and J 0 bases, leaving 17 bases between the germline ends. CDR3 in DNA: TGTGCCAGTAGTATCCCCTGGTTTCGACAGTTGAACACTGAAGCTTTCTTT. Its translation is CASSIPWFRQLNTEAFF.